This T cell receptor beta chain was sequenced during a study of cytomegalovirus exposure and HLA in healthy donors. PCR primers comprised 60 Vbeta and 13 Jbeta primers. The data were produced by immunoSEQ multiplex PCR, yet TCRdb's version contains in-frame clones alone and is incomplete. The table shows more than 150,000 clones, with almost 85% occurring only once. Regarding this clone: Its antigen is unknown.

Study findings and constraints: Certain sequence variants were highly shared and formed a cluster, and this cluster was likely a sequencing artifact.

Germline loops: CDR1 SNHLY, CDR2 FYNNEI. This CDR3 has 14 residues. With V trimmed by 7 bases and J by 5 bases, 10 bases remained unmatched. The chain has TRBV2 and TRBJ2-7; TRBD1 matches 8 bases. The receptor was isolated from a boy younger than 10 in good health and CMV-seronegative. What was sequenced was PBMCs. The CDR3 DNA follows: TGTGCCAGCACCGGGGAGCAGGGGGCCCACGAGCAGTACTTC. Amino acids: CASTGEQGAHEQYF.